This T cell receptor beta chain was found in a study of PD-1 blockade in classical Hodgkin lymphoma. TCRdb's table, derived via immunoSEQ multiplex PCR, lists solely in-frame clones and lacks some. The sample has fewer than 8,500 clones; around 86% are singletons. The CDR3 consists of 15 residues. Germline CDR1 LGHNT, CDR2 FRNRAP. V was cut by 6 bases and J by 5 bases, with 18 bases left in between. This sample's time point: cycle 4 day 1 (C4D1), after more than 5 weeks of nivolumab. There was relapse after autologous stem cell transplantation in every patient, and there was variation in brentuximab vedotin exposure. Thawed PBMCs yielded CD4+ T cells through magnetic negative selection.

Specimen: CD4+ T cells from blood, collected before the fourth cycle of nivolumab. This TCR was sampled from a human donor with classical Hodgkin lymphoma. The V call is TRBV12-5, the J call TRBJ2-3; D assignment may be TRBD1 or TRBD2 (5 bases each). The CDR3 nucleotides read TGTGCTAGTGGCCTTGTGGTTGCGAGGGGAGATACGCAGTATTTT. Its translation is CASGLVVARGDTQYF.